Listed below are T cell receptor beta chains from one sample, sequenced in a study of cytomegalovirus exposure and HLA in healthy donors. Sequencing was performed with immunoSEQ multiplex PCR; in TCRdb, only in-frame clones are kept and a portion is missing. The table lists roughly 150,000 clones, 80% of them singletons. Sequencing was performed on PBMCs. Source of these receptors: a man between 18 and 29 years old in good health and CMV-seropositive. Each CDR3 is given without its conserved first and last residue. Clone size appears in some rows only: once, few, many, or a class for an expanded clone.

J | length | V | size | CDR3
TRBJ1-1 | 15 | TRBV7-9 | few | ASSSPRDTGWDTEAF
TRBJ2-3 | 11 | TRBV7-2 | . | ASSLDRQTRQY
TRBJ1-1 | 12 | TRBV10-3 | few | AIRGGQGVAEAF
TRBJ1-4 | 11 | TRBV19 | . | ASTQWTGTKLF
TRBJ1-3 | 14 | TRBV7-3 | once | ASSPRGGVPGNTIY
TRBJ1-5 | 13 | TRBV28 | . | ASNQWPGFQQPQH
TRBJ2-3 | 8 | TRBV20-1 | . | SAVVDTQY
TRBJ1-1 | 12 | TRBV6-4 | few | ASSEEGGIAEAF
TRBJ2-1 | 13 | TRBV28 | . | ASSFRDRGFNEQF
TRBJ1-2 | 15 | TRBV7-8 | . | ASSLVRVLGQGYGYT
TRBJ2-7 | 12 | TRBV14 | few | ASSQEGPWYEQY
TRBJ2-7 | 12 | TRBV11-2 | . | ASSWTIQGSEQY
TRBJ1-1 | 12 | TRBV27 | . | ASKDRGRGTEAF
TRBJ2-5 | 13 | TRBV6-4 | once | ASSESGGRWETQY
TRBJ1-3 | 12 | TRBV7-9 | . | ASVRTGRGNTIY
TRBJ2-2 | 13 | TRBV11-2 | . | ASSLDRGHTGELF
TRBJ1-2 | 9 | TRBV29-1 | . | SLLSSYGYT
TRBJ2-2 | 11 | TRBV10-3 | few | AISGRDGRELF
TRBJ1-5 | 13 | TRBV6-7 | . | ASSYQGQGDQPQH
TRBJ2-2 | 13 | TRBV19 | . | ASRRTGLDTGELF
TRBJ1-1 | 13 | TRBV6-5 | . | ASSQEDRMNTEAF
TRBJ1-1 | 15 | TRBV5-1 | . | ASSLPGTGTPDTEAF
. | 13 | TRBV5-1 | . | ASSLEGTDPYEQY
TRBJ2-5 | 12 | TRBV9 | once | ASSVEHRGETQY
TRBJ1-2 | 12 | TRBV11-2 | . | ASSLEAQTRGYT
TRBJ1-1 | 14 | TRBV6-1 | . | ASSAGDRGYYTEAF
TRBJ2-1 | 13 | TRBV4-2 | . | ASSGGVLGYNEQF
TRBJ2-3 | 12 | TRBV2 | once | ASSVSPTADTQY
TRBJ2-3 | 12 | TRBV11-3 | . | ASSHRTATDTQY
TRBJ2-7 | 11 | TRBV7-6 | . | ASSLGDNYEQY
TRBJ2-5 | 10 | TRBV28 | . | ASGQRAETQY
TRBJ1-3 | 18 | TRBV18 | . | ASSPPYGGSGEFSGNTIY
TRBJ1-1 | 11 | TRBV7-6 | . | ASSFGEDTEAF
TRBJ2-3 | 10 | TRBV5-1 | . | ASGTSGDTQY
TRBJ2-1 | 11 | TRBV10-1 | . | ASSEITYNEQF
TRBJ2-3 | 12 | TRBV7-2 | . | ASSPDRAADTQY
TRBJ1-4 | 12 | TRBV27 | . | ASSSGQVDEKLF
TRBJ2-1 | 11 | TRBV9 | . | ASSVTGVSGQF
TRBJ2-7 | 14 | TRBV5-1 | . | ASSLERGQGGYEQY
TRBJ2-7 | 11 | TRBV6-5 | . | ASSPGQSHEQY
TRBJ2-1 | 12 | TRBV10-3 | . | AASGTSGSNEQF
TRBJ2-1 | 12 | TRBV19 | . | ASSHPSSYNEQF
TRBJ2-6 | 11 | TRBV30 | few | AWAREGWYVLT
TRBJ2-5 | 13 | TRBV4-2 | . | ASSQEGGYQETQY
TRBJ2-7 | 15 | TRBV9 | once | ASTSGLAGDYSYEQY
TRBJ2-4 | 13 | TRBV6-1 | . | ASSDWDRGLGIQY
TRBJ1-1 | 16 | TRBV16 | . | ASSQYVGAGGLNTEAF
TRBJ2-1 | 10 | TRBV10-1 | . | ASSEGQGEQF
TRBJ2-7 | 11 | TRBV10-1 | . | ASSRDRGQGQY
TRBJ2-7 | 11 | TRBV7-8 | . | ASSSAGAYEQY
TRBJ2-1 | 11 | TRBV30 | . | AWSVQGYNEQF
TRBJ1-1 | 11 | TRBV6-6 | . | ASRSLSNTEAF
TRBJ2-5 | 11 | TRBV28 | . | ASRSSNQETQY
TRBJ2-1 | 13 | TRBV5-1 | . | ASSPGQGALYEQF
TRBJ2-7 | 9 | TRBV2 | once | ASSGRYEQY
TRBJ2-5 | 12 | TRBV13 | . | ASSLAGTEETQY
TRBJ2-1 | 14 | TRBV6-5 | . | ASSYEGGGAYNEQF
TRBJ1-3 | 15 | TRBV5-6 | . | ASSFGSGLSSGNTIY
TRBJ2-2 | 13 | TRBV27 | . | ASTPGLAGTGELF